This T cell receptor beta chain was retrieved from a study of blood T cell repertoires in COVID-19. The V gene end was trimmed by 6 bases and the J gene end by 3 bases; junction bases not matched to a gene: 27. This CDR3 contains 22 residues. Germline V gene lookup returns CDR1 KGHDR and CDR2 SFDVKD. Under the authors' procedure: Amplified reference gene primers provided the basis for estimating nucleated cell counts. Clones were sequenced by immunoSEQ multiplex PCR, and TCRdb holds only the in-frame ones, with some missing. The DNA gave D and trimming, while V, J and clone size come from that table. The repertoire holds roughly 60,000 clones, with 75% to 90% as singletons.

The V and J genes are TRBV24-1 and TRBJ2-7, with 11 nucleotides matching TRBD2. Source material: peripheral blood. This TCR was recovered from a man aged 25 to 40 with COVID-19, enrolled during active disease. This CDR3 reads CATSCSSRVHRLAGSSGYEQYF. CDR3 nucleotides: TGTGCCACCAGTTGTAGTAGTCGAGTACACCGACTAGCGGGATCTTCGGGCTACGAGCAGTACTTC.